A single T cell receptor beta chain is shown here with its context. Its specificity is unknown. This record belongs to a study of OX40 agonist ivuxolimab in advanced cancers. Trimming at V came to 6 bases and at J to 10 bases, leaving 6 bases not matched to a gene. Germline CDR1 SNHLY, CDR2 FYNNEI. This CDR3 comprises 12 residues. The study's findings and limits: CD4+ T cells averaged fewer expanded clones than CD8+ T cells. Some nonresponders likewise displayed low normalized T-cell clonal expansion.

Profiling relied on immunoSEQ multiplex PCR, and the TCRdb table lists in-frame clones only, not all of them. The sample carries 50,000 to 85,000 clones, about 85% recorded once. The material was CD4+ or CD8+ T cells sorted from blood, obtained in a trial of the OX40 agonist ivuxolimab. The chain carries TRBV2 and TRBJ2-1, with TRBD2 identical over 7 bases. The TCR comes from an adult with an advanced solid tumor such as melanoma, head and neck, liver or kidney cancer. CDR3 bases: TGTGCCAGCAGGGTCCGGGGGGAAGAGCAGTTCTTC. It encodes CASRVRGEEQFF.